Included here is one TCR beta chain sequence, with context. In the authors' workflow: From reference gene primer amplification, estimates of nucleated cell counts were derived. Data came from immunoSEQ multiplex PCR; TCRdb stores just in-frame clones and leaves some out. V, J and clone size derive from that table, while D and trimming were established from the DNA sequence. The repertoire holds 150,000 to 200,000 clones, with roughly 78% as singletons. The germline CDR1 and CDR2 sequences are KGHSH and LQKENI. The CDR3 covers 15 residues. V lost 2 bases and J 2 bases, leaving 13 bases between the germline ends. This sample was taken from a study of blood T cell repertoires in COVID-19. Study in general: In each case, the material was cDNA or gDNA derived from T cells, B-cell-depleted T cells, or PBMCs.

V usage is TRBV18 and J usage is TRBJ2-7; the D gene is possibly TRBD1 (5 bases). The sequenced material came from peripheral blood. The sequence derives from a woman of 80 years or more with active or convalescent COVID-19. CDR3 protein: CASSPARRTTYEQYF. The CDR3 region has the DNA TGTGCCAGCTCACCAGCGAGACGGACAACCTACGAGCAGTACTTC.